These T cell receptor beta chains were read from a single sample in a study of beta chain features in type 1 diabetes. Some clones are missing from TCRdb's copy, which holds only in-frame ones; the method was immunoSEQ multiplex PCR. The sample yields hundreds of thousands of clones, roughly 10% seen once. The material sequenced was naive CD4+ T cells from blood. The receptors stem from a man aged 25-45 years with type 1 diabetes. CDR3s include the opening cysteine and the closing phenylalanine or tryptophan. Fields, in order: J gene, D gene, clone size, V gene, CDR3 DNA, CDR3 protein. D genes are given only for firm matches. Part of the rows lack a size; the others show once, few, many or a class for expanded clones.

>TRBJ1-6|-|few|TRBV2
TGTGCCAGCAGTGGAAGGACCCGGGGTTCACCCCTCCACTTT
CASSGRTRGSPLHF
>TRBJ2-5|TRBD2|-|TRBV19
TGTGCCAGTAGCCCCTGGGCTAGCGGGGTCGGTGAGACCCAGTACTTC
CASSPWASGVGETQYF
>TRBJ1-2|-|once|TRBV7-9
TGTGCCAGCAGCTTAGATTCGGTGGGCTACACCTTC
CASSLDSVGYTF
>TRBJ1-5|TRBD1|-|TRBV4-1
TGCGCCAGCAGTCATCGGGACAGGGAGAATCAGCCCCAGCATTTT
CASSHRDRENQPQHF
>TRBJ2-2|-|few|TRBV18
TGTGCCAGCTCAGCGGTTTATGGTAACTCGAACACCGGGGAGCTGTTTTTT
CASSAVYGNSNTGELFF
>TRBJ1-3|-|-|TRBV29-1
TGCAGCGTTGGGACTACGGGGGGAAACACCATATATTTT
CSVGTTGGNTIYF
>TRBJ2-7|TRBD1|few|TRBV7-3
TGTGCCAGCAGCTTAACCGGGACAGGGCTCGACGAGCAGTACTTC
CASSLTGTGLDEQYF
>TRBJ2-1|-|few|TRBV11-2
TGTGCCAGCAGCCCCGACTACCAACACAATGAGCAGTTCTTC
CASSPDYQHNEQFF
>TRBJ2-5|-|-|TRBV7-2
TGTGCCAGCAGCCCCAGGGGAGAGACCCAGTACTTC
CASSPRGETQYF
>TRBJ2-1|-|few|TRBV7-3
TGTGCCAGCAGCCTAATCGAGGAGGACAATGAGCAGTTCTTC
CASSLIEEDNEQFF
>TRBJ1-2|-|few|TRBV19
TGTGCCAGTACCCGGACAGCGAGCTATGGCTACACCTTC
CASTRTASYGYTF
>TRBJ2-5|TRBD1|few|TRBV5-4
TGTGCCAGCAGCCCGGACAGGGCGGGGGAGACCCAGTACTTC
CASSPDRAGETQYF
>TRBJ2-1|-|few|TRBV2
TGTGCCAGCAGTGAAGCTCAACTCGTGGATGAGCAGTTCTTC
CASSEAQLVDEQFF
>TRBJ2-5|-|few|TRBV7-9
TGTGCCAGCAGCTTGGTACAGCAAGAGACCCAGTACTTC
CASSLVQQETQYF
>TRBJ2-1|-|-|TRBV7-9
TGTGCCAGCAGCTTAGGAGGCTCGAACAATGAGCAGTTCTTC
CASSLGGSNNEQFF
>TRBJ1-5|-|-|TRBV28
TGTGCCAGCAGCCGCCGCGGGATGAGTCATCAGCCCCAGCATTTT
CASSRRGMSHQPQHF
>TRBJ1-6|-|few|TRBV6-5
TGTGCCAGCAGGCCGGCGGGTAACTATTCACCCCTCCACTTT
CASRPAGNYSPLHF
>TRBJ1-1|TRBD1|-|TRBV4-3
TGCGCCAGCAGCCAGCTTCAGACAGGGATTAGGAACACTGAAGCTTTCTTT
CASSQLQTGIRNTEAFF
>TRBJ1-5|-|few|TRBV25-1
TGTGCCAGCCAGGGACATTACAATCAGCCCCAGCATTTT
CASQGHYNQPQHF
>TRBJ1-2|TRBD1|-|TRBV2
TGTGCCAGCAACCCCAGGGGGGCTGGCTACACCTTC
CASNPRGAGYTF
>TRBJ2-3|-|few|TRBV29-1
TGCAGCGTTGAACGCGACTTCCTAGATACGCAGTATTTT
CSVERDFLDTQYF
>TRBJ2-3|-|-|TRBV4-1
TGCGCCAGCAGCCAAACGGGGTCTAGCACAGATACGCAGTATTTT
CASSQTGSSTDTQYF
>TRBJ2-2|-|-|TRBV2
TGTGCCAGCGGGCAAACGAACACCGGGGAGCTGTTTTTT
CASGQTNTGELFF
>TRBJ2-3|-|-|TRBV7-2
TGTGCCAGCAGCTCAAACACAGATACGCAGTATTTT
CASSSNTDTQYF
>TRBJ2-5|-|few|TRBV7-2
TGTGCCAGCAGCCCCTCCCGTGAGACCCAGTACTTC
CASSPSRETQYF
>TRBJ2-7|TRBD1|few|TRBV18
TGTGCCAGCTCACCAACCACAGGGGACTACGAGCAGTACTTC
CASSPTTGDYEQYF
>TRBJ1-2|TRBD1|few|TRBV7-9
TGTGCCAGCAGCTTAGTAGCCGGGACAGGAGGCTACACCTTC
CASSLVAGTGGYTF
>TRBJ2-1|-|few|TRBV19
TGTGCCAGTAGTCCCCGGGCGGGCAATGAGCAGTTCTTC
CASSPRAGNEQFF
>TRBJ2-5|-|-|TRBV9
TGTGCCAGCAGCTCCCGGGCGGGGAAAGAGACCCAGTACTTC
CASSSRAGKETQYF
>TRBJ2-1|TRBD1|few|TRBV19
TGTGCCAGTAGCCGGCCCCACAGGGGGGCAAACAATGAGCAGTTCTTC
CASSRPHRGANNEQFF
>TRBJ1-1|-|few|TRBV30
TGTGCCTGGAGCACCTGGCACGCAGGTATCACTGAAGCTTTCTTT
CAWSTWHAGITEAFF
>TRBJ2-1|-|-|TRBV18
TGTGCCAGCTCACGATCAGGGGAAGAGCAGTTCTTC
CASSRSGEEQFF
>TRBJ1-5|-|few|TRBV4-1
TGCGCCAGCAGCCAAGATAACGAGTCGCCCCAGCATTTT
CASSQDNESPQHF
>TRBJ2-1|TRBD2|-|TRBV5-1
TGCGCCAGCAGCAACACGGGACTAGCCTCCTACAATGAGCAGTTCTTC
CASSNTGLASYNEQFF
>TRBJ2-7|TRBD1|-|TRBV5-4
TGTGCCAGCAGCCGCCCCGGACAGGGGATCGAAAACGAGCAGTACTTC
CASSRPGQGIENEQYF
>TRBJ1-6|-|few|TRBV28
TGTGCCAGCAGGAGCGGCCTTTCACCCCTCCACTTT
CASRSGLSPLHF
>TRBJ1-2|TRBD1|-|TRBV5-1
TGCGCCAGCAGCCAAGGGACAGGCGATTATGGCTACACCTTC
CASSQGTGDYGYTF
>TRBJ2-5|-|-|TRBV9
TGTGCCAGCAGCTCACACAGGGAAGAGACCCAGTACTTC
CASSSHREETQYF
>TRBJ2-7|TRBD1|few|TRBV5-6
TGTGCCAGCAGCTTGGAGGGACAGGGTTACGAGCAGTACTTC
CASSLEGQGYEQYF
>TRBJ2-3|TRBD2|few|TRBV18
TGTGCCAGCTCACCACCGTCGGCGGGGGGATCAACTTCTAGCACAGATACGCAGTATTTT
CASSPPSAGGSTSSTDTQYF
>TRBJ2-1|-|-|TRBV20-1
TGCAGTGCTAGAGGGGGGGTTGTGCAGTTCTTC
CSARGGVVQFF
>TRBJ1-2|-|few|TRBV29-1
TGCAGCGTTGAAGCCGGGTCAGGGTGGAATGGCTACACCTTC
CSVEAGSGWNGYTF
>TRBJ1-4|-|-|TRBV7-6
TGTGCCAGCAGCCCACGAGAGATTGAAAAACTGTTTTTT
CASSPREIEKLFF
>TRBJ2-1|-|-|TRBV18
TGTGCCAGCTCACCTCCTAGTGTGGCCTACAATGAGCAGTTCTTC
CASSPPSVAYNEQFF
>TRBJ1-4|-|few|TRBV6-5
TGTGCCAGCAGTTACGCAACATCGGGGGAAAAACTGTTTTTT
CASSYATSGEKLFF
>TRBJ2-5|TRBD1|few|TRBV7-2
TGTGCCAGCAGCTATACCGGGACAGGTAGCCAAGAGACCCAGTACTTC
CASSYTGTGSQETQYF
>TRBJ2-1|TRBD2|few|TRBV28
TGTGCCAGCGCCACGGGCGGGGGGTCCTACAATGAGCAGTTCTTC
CASATGGGSYNEQFF
>TRBJ1-4|-|few|TRBV29-1
TGCAGCGTTGCTGAGCAACAGGATGAAAAACTGTTTTTT
CSVAEQQDEKLFF
>TRBJ1-1|-|few|TRBV7-9
TGTGCCAGCAGCTTAGGCCGGGAATACAACACTGAAGCTTTCTTT
CASSLGREYNTEAFF
>TRBJ1-6|TRBD1|-|TRBV6-5
TGTGCCAGCAGTTTGGGACAGGGGTCCCCTAATTCACCCCTCCACTTT
CASSLGQGSPNSPLHF
>TRBJ2-5|-|-|TRBV7-9
TGTGCCAGCAGCTTCAACCAAGAGACCCAGTACTTC
CASSFNQETQYF
>TRBJ2-1|TRBD2|few|TRBV7-2
TGTGCCAGCAGCCCGGGACTAGCGGGGTACAATGAGCAGTTCTTC
CASSPGLAGYNEQFF
>TRBJ1-5|-|-|TRBV19
TGTGCCAGTAGTATAAGGGGCCAGCCCCAGCATTTT
CASSIRGQPQHF